What follows are 14 T cell receptor beta chains derived from one specimen sequenced in a study of shared T cell receptors in the human thymus. Assay: immunoSEQ multiplex PCR; the TCRdb copy retains only in-frame clones and omits some. The sample contains about 380,000 clones, roughly 94% of which appear only once. Sample: thymocytes. These receptors all come from a human donor.

V gene TRBV25-1 combines with J gene TRBJ2-6; 10 bases are a match to TRBD1. Germline V lookup: CDR1 MGHDK, CDR2 SYGVNS. CDR3 length: 18 amino acids. J lost 3 bases, V lost 4 bases, and 9 bases had no gene match. This chain's CDR3 is CASSALGTGAGGANVLTF. Here the CDR3 DNA reads TGTGCCAGCAGTGCATTAGGGACAGGGGCAGGTGGGGCCAACGTCCTGACTTTC.

V and J are TRBV29-1 and TRBJ2-1, with 9 bases identical to TRBD2. The V and J ends lost 5 bases and 1 base, in that order; junction bases with no gene match: 6. CDR1 SQVTM and CDR2 ANQGSEA come from the germline V gene. This CDR3 has 15 amino acids. The CDR3 DNA follows: TGCAGCGTTCCGTTAGCGGGAGCGTCCTACAATGAGCAGTTCTTC. This codes for CSVPLAGASYNEQFF.

The V call is TRBV7-9, the J call TRBJ2-3, with D unresolved. The V end was cut by 5 bases, the J end by 2 bases, with 23 bases between. Germline CDR1 is SEHNR and CDR2 is FQNEAQ (reference sequence). The CDR3 consists of 18 residues. The CDR3 is CASSLPPEALRDTDTQYF. In DNA, the CDR3 is TGTGCCAGCAGCCTCCCGCCGGAAGCCCTACGAGACACAGATACGCAGTATTTT.

This clone is a singleton in its sample. The chain uses TRBV2 and TRBJ2-5; D is ambiguous. This CDR3 comprises 14 residues. V lost 4 bases and J lost 7, with 16 bases in between. Germline V CDR1 and CDR2: SNHLY, FYNNEI. CDR3 sequence: CASSGHRSRMTQYF. Written as DNA, the CDR3 is TGTGCCAGCAGTGGCCACCGCTCTAGAATGACCCAGTACTTC.

V gene TRBV6-1 combines with J gene TRBJ2-7, with D possibly TRBD2 on 5 matching bases. The V gene's germline CDR1 is MNHNS and CDR2 SASEGT. CDR3 length: 16 residues. The germline V and J ends were trimmed by 0 bases and 2 bases, with 14 bases remaining between them. Here the CDR3 DNA reads TGTGCCAGCAGTGAAGCTCGGACTTCCACGACCTACGAGCAGTACTTC. Its translation: CASSEARTSTTYEQYF.

The chain couples TRBV28 to TRBJ1-2; tentatively, D is TRBD1 (5 bases). Germline assignment: CDR1 MDHEN and CDR2 SYDVKM. Trimming pared 3 bases from V and 6 bases from J, leaving 14 bases between. This CDR3 has 14 amino acids. In nucleotides, the CDR3 is TGTGCCAGCAGTTTGGGAGGGGAGGAAAATGGCTACACCTTC. It encodes CASSLGGEENGYTF.

This clone is a singleton in its sample. The CDR3 DNA follows: TGTGCCAGTAGTCTGTGGACAGATGACAATGAGCAGTTCTTC. Residues: CASSLWTDDNEQFF. The chain joins TRBV19 to TRBJ2-1; D may be TRBD1 (6 bases). V lost 5 bases, J lost 5 bases, and 13 bases lay in between. Germline loops: CDR1 LNHDA, CDR2 SQIVND (reference sequence). The CDR3 is 14 amino acids. The full variable domain, with the rest looked up from reference TRBV19 and TRBJ2-1, is DGGITQSPKYLFRKEGQNVTLSCEQNLNHDAMYWYRQDPGQGLRLIYYSQIVNDFQKGDIAEGYSVSREKKESFPLTVTSAQKNPTAFYLCASSLWTDDNEQFFGPGTRLTVL.

The chain couples TRBV5-1 to TRBJ2-3; 13 bases agree with TRBD2. This CDR3 comprises 17 residues. Germline V CDR1 and CDR2: SGHRS, YFSETQ. V was pared by 2 bases and J by 3 bases, with 6 bases of the junction left unmatched. The CDR3 reads CASSFWTSGSRTDTQYF. CDR3 nucleotides: TGCGCCAGCAGCTTCTGGACTAGCGGGAGTAGGACAGATACGCAGTATTTT.

The chain joins TRBV11-2 to TRBJ2-7; possible D gene TRBD2, 6 bases. CDR3 length: 17 residues. The germline V gene has CDR1 SGHAT and CDR2 FQNNGV. V lost 4 bases and J lost 2, with 21 bases in between. This chain's CDR3 is CASSWGVPGLLTYEQYF. CDR3 bases: TGTGCCAGCAGCTGGGGGGTACCGGGACTCCTAACCTACGAGCAGTACTTC.

The genes are TRBV5-1 and TRBJ2-1, with TRBD2 identical over 13 bases. CDR1 is SGHRS and CDR2 is YFSETQ in the germline V gene. CDR3 size: 19 residues. V lost 4 bases, J lost 0 bases, and 10 bases stayed unmatched. Here the CDR3 DNA reads TGCGCCAGCAGCCCGACTAGCGGGAGGAATTGGAGCTCCTACAATGAGCAGTTCTTC. Protein: CASSPTSGRNWSSYNEQFF.

The rearrangement links TRBV11-3 to TRBJ2-2; TRBD2 is a possible D gene (5 bases). The germline V and J ends were trimmed by 0 bases and 6 bases, with 8 bases remaining between them. The CDR3 contains 14 residues. Germline V gene data show CDR1 as SGHNT and CDR2 as YENEEA. The CDR3 loop reads CASSLDTGAGELFF. CDR3 bases: TGTGCCAGCAGCTTAGATACCGGGGCCGGGGAGCTGTTTTTT.

The rearrangement uses TRBV11-2 and TRBJ1-2, with a tentative D call TRBD1 (5 bases). The CDR3 totals 16 residues. V was pared by 6 bases and J by 6 bases, with 23 bases between. Germline V gene lookup returns CDR1 SGHAT and CDR2 FQNNGV. The CDR3 nucleotides read TGTGCCAGCAGTTTGTCCCGGGACTTTCCCGACCATGGCTACACCTTC. Its protein product is CASSLSRDFPDHGYTF.

The chain joins TRBV7-8 to TRBJ2-1; TRBD2 might be the D (6 bases). Germline loops: CDR1 SGHVS, CDR2 FQNEAQ. V was trimmed by 1 base and J by 2 bases, leaving 15 bases between them. This CDR3 has 17 residues. The chain's CDR3 is CASSLGSASETYNEQFF. CDR3 DNA: TGTGCCAGCAGCTTAGGTTCTGCTAGCGAAACCTACAATGAGCAGTTCTTC.

CDR3 coding DNA: TGTGCCCACAAAAGGGACCGGGACAGGGGATTTGGAAACTATGGCTACACCTTC. Amino acid sequence: CAHKRDRDRGFGNYGYTF. The J gene is TRBJ1-2, the V gene TRBV30; 10 nucleotides match TRBD1. With 8 bases clipped from V and 2 bases from J, the junction kept 20 bases outside the gene matches. CDR3 length: 18 residues. Germline V gives CDR1 GTSNPN, CDR2 SVGIG (reference sequence).